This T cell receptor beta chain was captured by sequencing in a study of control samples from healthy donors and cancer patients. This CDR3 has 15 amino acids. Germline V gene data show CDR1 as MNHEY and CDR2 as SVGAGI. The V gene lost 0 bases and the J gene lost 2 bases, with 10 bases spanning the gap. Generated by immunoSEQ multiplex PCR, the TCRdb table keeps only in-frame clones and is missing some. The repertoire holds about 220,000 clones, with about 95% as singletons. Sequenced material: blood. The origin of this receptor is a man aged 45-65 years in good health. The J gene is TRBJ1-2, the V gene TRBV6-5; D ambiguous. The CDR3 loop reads CASSYSMASNYGYTF. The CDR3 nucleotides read TGTGCCAGCAGTTACTCGATGGCCAGCAACTATGGCTACACCTTC.